Listed here are 32 T cell receptor beta chains from one sample, sequenced in a study of T cell responses to AZD1222 COVID-19 vaccine (dated by TCRdb to the early 2020s). The sample's time point label, decoded: baseline before first vaccination. Library method: the immunoSEQ multiplex PCR assay. TCRdb provides this immuneACCESS table in a form limited to in-frame rearrangements. Some clones are lacking; in checked studies, under half of them reflect an unresolved V gene, and why the rest are absent is not known. Present in this sample are 150,000 or so clones, 90% to 95% of which were seen just once. The ten top clones hold 1.4% of the sample. Material: peripheral blood, obtained on day 0 of AZD1222 vaccination. These receptors all come from an adult in good health.

DNA for the CDR3: TGTGCCAGCAGACAGGGGACAGTGACAGATACGCAGTATTTT. Amino acid sequence: CASRQGTVTDTQYF. The V gene is TRBV7-3, the J gene TRBJ2-3; the match to TRBD1 covers 7 bases. V lost 6 bases and J lost 3; bases outside the gene matches: 6. From germline, CDR1 is SGHTA and CDR2 FQGTGA. The length of the CDR3 is 14 residues.

The genes are TRBV5-1 and TRBJ1-1; D is undetermined. CDR1 and CDR2 (germline): SGHRS, YFSETQ. The CDR3 is made up of 13 amino acids. Trimming left V 6 bases short and J 1 base short, with 10 bases between. CDR3 bases: TGCGCCAGCACTCTCGTGGGGAACACTGAAGCTTTCTTT. Its protein product is CASTLVGNTEAFF.

This clone was seen a single time. CDR3 DNA sequence: TGTGCCAGCAGCCAAGAGTATTTATGGGACAGGGTTGTGGCGACTAATGAAAAACTGTTTTTT. Translated: CASSQEYLWDRVVATNEKLFF. V and J are TRBV14 and TRBJ1-4, with TRBD1 matching over 9 bases. Unmatched junction bases numbered 16, after V lost 0 bases and J lost 2 bases. CDR1 and CDR2 from the germline V gene are SGHDN and FVKESK. This CDR3 spans 21 amino acids.

The chain is built from TRBV2 and TRBJ1-2; weak D call: TRBD1 (6 bases). The CDR3 is 14 residues long. Germline V gene data show CDR1 as SNHLY and CDR2 as FYNNEI. Trimming removed 6 bases from V and 3 bases from J, with 14 bases in between. The CDR3 spells CASRNRATYYGYTF. DNA of the CDR3: TGTGCCAGCAGGAACAGGGCTACATACTATGGCTACACCTTC.

The rearrangement uses TRBV12-5 and TRBJ1-4; D is unresolved. The CDR3 consists of 14 residues. V shed 3 bases and J shed 7 bases, with 12 bases lying between them. Looked up from germline, CDR1 is LGHNT and CDR2 is FRNRAP. CDR3 nucleotide sequence: TGTGCTAGTGGTTTACACGAGGGAGGTGAAAAACTGTTTTTT. Protein sequence: CASGLHEGGEKLFF. Full variable domain (outside the CDR3, taken from reference TRBV12-5 and TRBJ1-4): DARVTQTPRHKVTEMGQEVTMRCQPILGHNTVFWYRQTMMQGLELLAYFRNRAPLDDSGMPKDRFSAEMPDATLATLKIQPSEPRDSAVYFCASGLHEGGEKLFFGSGTQLSVL.

The rearrangement joins TRBV19 to TRBJ1-1; D not resolved. This CDR3 is built from 13 residues. Germline V lookup: CDR1 LNHDA, CDR2 SQIVND (reference sequence). Between the trimmed V and J ends, which lost 5 bases and 0 bases, there was a span of 7 bases. This CDR3 reads CASSLALNTEAFF. The DNA of the CDR3 is TGTGCCAGTAGTTTAGCCCTGAACACTGAAGCTTTCTTT.

The chain has TRBV19 and TRBJ1-5; tentatively, D is TRBD1 (5 bases). The CDR3 sequence is 14 residues long. Trimming left V 8 bases short and J 4 bases short, with 15 bases between. The germline CDR1 and CDR2 sequences are LNHDA and SQIVND (reference sequence). The CDR3 coding sequence is TGTGCCAGTTTTGTGGGACTACCGAATCAGCCCCAGCATTTT. Translated, it gives CASFVGLPNQPQHF.

The chain has TRBV6-5 and TRBJ2-7; D not certain. This CDR3 comprises 16 residues. The germline V and J ends were trimmed by 0 bases and 7 bases, with 19 bases remaining between them. Per germline, CDR1 MNHEY and CDR2 SVGAGI. CDR3 nucleotide sequence: TGTGCCAGCAGTTACTCGATTGGTTCGTGGGTACGGGAGCAGTACTTC. This codes for CASSYSIGSWVREQYF.

This clone has only one observation. V usage is TRBV6-2 or TRBV6-3 and J usage is TRBJ1-1; D is unresolved. V was shortened by 6 bases and J by 4 bases, with 15 bases between the two germline ends. The germline CDR1 and CDR2 sequences are MNHEY and SVGEGT. This CDR3 has 14 residues. The CDR3 here is CASSPLRGTTEAFF. The CDR3 DNA reads TGTGCCAGCAGCCCACTCCGGGGTACCACTGAAGCTTTCTTT.

This chain joins TRBV4-3 and TRBJ1-2; possibly TRBD1 for D (5 bases). Germline V gives CDR1 LGHNA, CDR2 YSLEER. Deletions cut 8 bases from V and 5 bases from J, with 15 bases between. The CDR3 is made up of 13 amino acids. The CDR3 sequence: CASSLRQGYGYTF. CDR3 sequence (DNA): TGCGCCAGCTCCCTGCGGCAGGGATATGGCTACACCTTC.

The CDR3 protein is CASATAGGSNEQYF. The CDR3, as DNA: TGTGCTAGTGCTACAGCAGGGGGCTCGAACGAGCAGTACTTC. The V call is TRBV12-5, the J call TRBJ2-7; 8 nucleotides align to TRBD1. Germline V gene lookup returns CDR1 LGHNT and CDR2 FRNRAP. V trimming: 7 bases; J trimming: 5 bases; junction bases outside the gene matches: 10. This CDR3 has 14 amino acids.

The chain recombines TRBV6-6 with TRBJ1-5, with 7 bases matching TRBD1. CDR3 size: 15 residues. Germline V lookup: CDR1 MNHNY, CDR2 SVGAGI (reference sequence). With 4 bases clipped from V and 7 bases from J, the junction kept 10 bases outside the gene matches. Written as DNA, the CDR3 is TGTGCCAGCAGTTCGACAGGGATCCGAGTACAGCCCCAGCATTTT. Its translation is CASSSTGIRVQPQHF.

The chain couples TRBV6-6 to TRBJ1-6; TRBD1 is a possible D gene (5 bases). The CDR3 contains 15 residues. Germline CDR1 is MNHNY and CDR2 is SVGAGI (reference sequence). V dropped 0 bases and J dropped 9 bases, with 12 bases sitting between them. The DNA for the CDR3 is TGTGCCAGCAGTTACTCGGGGCCCCCCGCTTCACCCCTCCACTTT. Encoded protein: CASSYSGPPASPLHF.

V is TRBV11-2 and J is TRBJ2-3; TRBD1 matches at 9 bases. Unmatched junction bases numbered 4, after V lost 5 bases and J lost 4 bases. Germline CDR1 is SGHAT and CDR2 is FQNNGV. This CDR3 has 14 residues. CDR3 protein: CASSLGQGPDTQYF. In nucleotides, the CDR3 is TGTGCCAGCAGCCTGGGACAGGGACCAGATACGCAGTATTTT.

This chain connects TRBV7-9 to TRBJ2-1, with TRBD1 matching over 10 bases. This CDR3 is built from 16 residues. V gave up 5 bases and J gave up 7 bases; unmatched junction bases: 11. Looked up from germline, CDR1 is SEHNR and CDR2 is FQNEAQ (reference sequence). This CDR3 reads CASSHPRDRGANEQFF. The CDR3 DNA follows: TGTGCCAGCAGCCACCCCCGGGACAGGGGTGCTAATGAGCAGTTCTTC.

This chain joins TRBV6-2 or TRBV6-3 and TRBJ1-4; the D is unclear. The CDR3 totals 15 residues. Trimming took 0 bases from V and 5 from J, leaving 10 bases between them. CDR1 MNHEY and CDR2 SVGEGT come from the germline V gene. The DNA of the CDR3 is TGTGCCAGCAGTTACTCGGCCAGGCCGAATGAAAAACTGTTTTTT. It translates to CASSYSARPNEKLFF.

The chain employs TRBV18 and TRBJ1-2, with D possibly TRBD1 on 6 matching bases. Germline CDR1 reads KGHSH; CDR2 reads LQKENI. V lost 6 bases to trimming and J lost 8 bases, with 19 bases between them. This CDR3 is 14 amino acids long. CDR3 DNA: TGTGCCAGCTCCCTAAACAGGGAAGAAGGGGGCTACACCTTC. Translated: CASSLNREEGGYTF. Combining the CDR3 with reference TRBV18 and TRBJ1-2 gives the whole variable domain NAGVMQNPRHLVRRRGQEARLRCSPMKGHSHVYWYRQLPEEGLKFMVYLQKENIIDESGMPKERFSAEFPKEGPSILRIQQVVRGDSAAYFCASSLNREEGGYTFGSGTRLTVV.

This rearrangement joins TRBV5-1 to TRBJ2-1, with unresolved D. The V and J ends lost 7 bases and 7 bases respectively, with 9 bases between them. The CDR3 totals 11 residues. Looked up from germline, CDR1 is SGHRS and CDR2 is YFSETQ. The CDR3 sequence is CASSQVNEQFF. Here the CDR3 DNA reads TGCGCCAGCTCCCAAGTTAATGAGCAGTTCTTC.

The V and J genes are TRBV7-3 and TRBJ1-1; the D gene is possibly TRBD1 (6 bases). The CDR3 is made up of 14 amino acids. Germline V CDR1 and CDR2: SGHTA, FQGTGA. Trimming removed 2 bases at V and 4 bases at J, with 11 bases between. The CDR3 sequence: CASSLGQGITEAFF. CDR3 coding DNA: TGTGCCAGCAGCTTAGGGCAGGGGATCACTGAAGCTTTCTTT.

The J gene is TRBJ2-1, the V gene TRBV4-3; D possibly matches TRBD1 or TRBD2 (5 bases each). Germline CDR1 is LGHNA and CDR2 is YSLEER. This CDR3 is 17 amino acids long. Trimming took off 0 bases at V and 6 bases at J, with 18 bases between the two ends. The CDR3 DNA follows: TGCGCCAGCAGCCAAGATAAGTGGGGGTTGAGCGGCAATGAGCAGTTCTTC. This sequence encodes CASSQDKWGLSGNEQFF.

This sequence joins TRBV20-1 and TRBJ2-7; 7 nucleotides align to TRBD1. V gave up 3 bases and J gave up 5 bases; unmatched junction bases: 10. The CDR3 loop spans 14 amino acids. Germline V gives CDR1 DFQATT, CDR2 SNEGSKA (reference sequence). For the CDR3, the DNA is TGCAGTGCTAGTTTGGGCAGGGGGTTCCACGAGCAGTACTTC. As protein: CSASLGRGFHEQYF.

J is TRBJ1-3 and V is TRBV6-6; 9 bases line up with TRBD1. The CDR3 has 18 residues. Looked up from germline, CDR1 is MNHNY and CDR2 is SVGAGI (reference sequence). The V gene end was trimmed by 5 bases and the J gene end by 2 bases; junction bases not matched to a gene: 13. CDR3 loop: CASSPLGGTGFAGNTIYF. CDR3 DNA: TGTGCCAGCAGTCCCCTCGGGGGGACAGGGTTCGCTGGAAACACCATATATTTT.

The rearrangement uses TRBV9 and TRBJ2-3; 16 nucleotides agree with TRBD2. CDR1 is SGDLS and CDR2 is YYNGEE in the germline V gene. This CDR3 comprises 19 residues. J lost 1 base, V lost 0 bases, and 5 bases had no gene match. The CDR3 nucleotides are TGTGCCAGCAGCGTAGGTGGGACTAGCGGGAGGGAGGGCACAGATACGCAGTATTTT. It codes for CASSVGGTSGREGTDTQYF.

The chain recombines TRBV9 with TRBJ1-1; 7 nucleotides line up with TRBD1. The CDR3 totals 15 residues. V lost 4 bases to trimming and J lost 5 bases; unmatched junction nucleotides: 11. Germline V gene sequence: CDR1 SGDLS, CDR2 YYNGEE. CDR3 amino acids: CASSPVRQGRTEAFF. The CDR3 DNA sequence: TGTGCCAGCAGCCCAGTCCGACAGGGCCGAACTGAAGCTTTCTTT.

The chain recombines TRBV4-1 with TRBJ2-7; D is perhaps TRBD2 (5 bases). CDR1 and CDR2 from the germline V gene are MGHRA and YSYEKL. Trimming removed 0 bases from V and 0 bases from J, with 24 bases in between. The CDR3 sequence is 20 residues long. The DNA of the CDR3 is TGCGCCAGCAGCCAAGAACGGTGGCCAGGACTCCGGCGGGCCTCCTACGAGCAGTACTTC. It codes for CASSQERWPGLRRASYEQYF.

V gene TRBV25-1 combines with J gene TRBJ1-6; D perhaps matches TRBD1 (5 bases). Germline CDR1 is MGHDK and CDR2 is SYGVNS. Trimming left V 5 bases short and J 7 bases short, with 9 bases between. The CDR3 length is 13 residues. In DNA form, the CDR3 reads TGTGCCAGCAGTTCGACAGAGAATTCACCCCTCCACTTT. This translates into CASSSTENSPLHF. Full variable domain (outside the CDR3, taken from reference TRBV25-1 and TRBJ1-6): EADIYQTPRYLVIGTGKKITLECSQTMGHDKMYWYQQDPGMELHLIHYSYGVNSTEKGDLSSESTVSRIRTEHFPLTLESARPSHTSQYLCASSSTENSPLHFGNGTRLTVT.

V usage is TRBV30 and J usage is TRBJ2-4, with D maybe TRBD2 (6 bases). Germline V gene lookup returns CDR1 GTSNPN and CDR2 SVGIG (reference sequence). Trimming shortened V by 4 bases and J by 0 bases, and 16 bases separated the two germline ends. The CDR3 has 16 residues. CDR3 in DNA: TGTGCCTGGACCATAGGTAGCGGACTAGCCAAAAACATTCAGTACTTC. It yields the protein CAWTIGSGLAKNIQYF.

The J gene is TRBJ2-1, the V gene TRBV5-1, with 8 bases identical to TRBD2. The CDR3 length is 15 residues. Trimming removed 4 bases from V and 5 bases from J; junction bases left unmatched: 8. CDR1 SGHRS and CDR2 YFSETQ come from the germline V gene. The CDR3 loop reads CASSTRVSGDNEQFF. CDR3 coding DNA: TGCGCCAGCAGCACCCGGGTTAGCGGGGACAATGAGCAGTTCTTC.

This clone showed up just once. The V call is TRBV12-3 or TRBV12-4, the J call TRBJ1-1, with TRBD1 as a possible D gene (5 bases). Trimming pared 7 bases from V and 8 bases from J, leaving 14 bases between. The CDR3 runs to 12 residues. The CDR3 spells CASTNPRQEAFF. CDR3 coding DNA: TGTGCCAGCACCAACCCACGACAGGAAGCTTTCTTT.

This clone was observed a single time. The chain links TRBV21-1 to TRBJ1-5; the table assigns TRBD1, which was not confirmed against the DNA. TRBV21-1 is a recognized pseudogene. The CDR3 has 18 amino acids. CDR3 amino acids: CASSKGGGQGAPLLFQHF. CDR3 DNA sequence: TGTGCCAGCAGCAAAGGCGGTGGACAGGGGGCCCCATTGCTCTTCCAGCATTTT.

A single count supports this clone. The CDR3 sequence: CASSGGANTEAFF. The CDR3 DNA is TGTGCCAGCAGCGGTGGGGCCAACACTGAAGCTTTCTTT. V usage is TRBV9 and J usage is TRBJ1-1; a possible D gene is TRBD1 (5 bases). This CDR3 region has 13 residues. CDR1 SGDLS and CDR2 YYNGEE come from the germline V gene. The V gene lost 3 bases and the J gene lost 2 bases, with 8 bases spanning the gap.

A note on this clone: The identical CDR3 is also encoded by other nucleotide sequences in the sample. The V call is TRBV5-6, the J call TRBJ2-3; the D is unclear. The germline CDR1 and CDR2 sequences are SGHDT and YYEEEE. The CDR3 contains 13 residues. The V and J ends lost 4 bases and 0 bases respectively, with 6 bases between them. The CDR3: CASSTTSTDTQYF. In DNA form, the CDR3 reads TGTGCCAGCAGCACAACTAGCACAGATACGCAGTATTTT.